The sequence of this T cell receptor beta chain was determined in a study of cytomegalovirus exposure and HLA in healthy donors. Whole-study results and caveats: Most CMV-associated TCR beta chains appeared HLA-restricted in a later analysis. Most TCR sequences were rare, but some public TCRs occurred in many donors. Certain indistinguishable V segments, among them TRBV6-2 and TRBV6-3, were excluded. V- and J-gene trimming in TCR beta was tied to a missense DCLRE1C variant by an analysis performed later.

Use of 60 Vbeta and 13 Jbeta primers characterized the PCR. The repertoire was sequenced with immunoSEQ multiplex PCR; TCRdb's copy has only in-frame clones and lacks some. This table holds 150,000 to 200,000 clones, 81% found once. Details on this clone: Its target is unknown.

Germline V lookup: CDR1 SGHVS, CDR2 FNYEAQ. Trimming took off 5 bases at V and 2 bases at J, with 10 bases between the two ends. The CDR3 runs 14 residues. This chain uses TRBV7-6 with TRBJ1-5; D is unresolved. Material: PBMCs. The source is a man aged 18 to 30 in good health and CMV-seronegative. The DNA of the CDR3 is TGTGCCAGCAGCGTAGGAGGTGGCAATCAGCCCCAGCATTTT. It encodes CASSVGGGNQPQHF. Combining the CDR3 with reference TRBV7-6 and TRBJ1-5 gives the whole variable domain GAGVSQSPRYKVTKRGQDVALRCDPISGHVSLYWYRQALGQGPEFLTYFNYEAQQDKSGLPNDRFSAERPEGSISTLTIQRTEQRDSAMYRCASSVGGGNQPQHFGDGTRLSIL.